This entry lists 3 T cell receptor beta chains sequenced from one sample in a study of patients and donors after allogeneic stem cell transplantation. One entry per CDR3 protein results from TCRdb running MiXCR on the RT-PCR reads. The repertoire holds approximately 150,000 distinct CDR3 sequences, about 24% seen once, with about 24% in the top ten. The sequencing input was blood, either unsorted or a sorted T cell fraction (not recorded which). The receptor source for this set is a human donor who was either an allogeneic HSCT recipient or a stem cell or donor lymphocyte infusion donor (not recorded which). It is not recorded whose cells these are; they may come from a transplant donor.

A few counts support this clonotype. The chain is built from TRBV7-2 and TRBJ2-3, with D tentatively TRBD2 (6 bases). Germline V gene data show CDR1 as SGHTA and CDR2 as FQGNSA. This CDR3 is 14 amino acids long. V was cut by 6 bases and J by 2 bases, with 12 bases left in between. CDR3 sequence reads: CASREGLLTDTQYF. CDR3 DNA sequence: TGTGCCAGCAGGGAGGGACTCCTCACAGATACGCAGTATTTT.

This chain links TRBV5-1 with TRBJ2-2; D tentatively fits TRBD1 or TRBD2 (5 bases each). The V end lost 4 bases, the J end lost 4 bases, and 8 bases lay between the germline ends. CDR1 is SGHRS, CDR2 YFSETQ, per germline. The CDR3 has 13 residues. CDR3 coding DNA: TGCGCCAGCAGCCCGGGGACCACCGGGGAGCTGTTTTTT. Its protein product is CASSPGTTGELFF.

This clonotype has just a few counts. The chain joins TRBV10-3 to TRBJ2-7; 9 nucleotides line up with TRBD1. The CDR3 totals 14 residues. Germline assignment: CDR1 ENHRY and CDR2 SYGVKD. V lost 10 bases, J lost 4 bases, and 11 bases stayed unmatched. The CDR3 DNA follows: TGTGCCAGCGATCCCGGGACAGGGCTATACGAGCAGTACTTC. Its protein product is CASDPGTGLYEQYF.